This is a list of T cell receptor beta chains from one sample in a study of T cells in Graves' hyperthyroidism and ophthalmopathy. TCRdb processed the multiplex PCR reads anew with MiXCR; each CDR3 protein has one entry. The data contain roughly 30,000 distinct CDR3 sequences, approximately 46% of them seen just once; the ten biggest clones take up around a tenth. The sequencing sample was made of blood. The receptors were gathered from a woman aged 25 to 45 with Graves' hyperthyroidism. CDR3s leave out the opening cysteine and the closing phenylalanine or tryptophan. D genes are given only for firm matches. Not all rows give a size; the values are once, few, many and, for expanded clones, a class.

>TRBJ1-2|.|.|TRBV11-2
ASSNLRGYT
>TRBJ2-3|TRBD2|once|TRBV5-1
ASSATSGTWY
>TRBJ1-1|.|.|TRBV30
AEDPQVNTEAF
>TRBJ2-1|TRBD2|.|TRBV7-9
ASSFGTSGSNEQF
>TRBJ1-5|.|many|TRBV9
ASSVGKYGQPQH
>TRBJ2-1|TRBD2|many|TRBV6-5
ASSPGTRRDNEQF
>TRBJ1-2|.|many|TRBV5-6
ASSPGVYGYT
>TRBJ2-1|TRBD1|.|TRBV5-1
ASSLGTGGSNEQF
>TRBJ1-1|.|.|TRBV5-1
ASSLIAEEAC
>TRBJ1-4|TRBD1|medium-sized|TRBV20-1
SAPGTGYEKLF
>TRBJ1-1|.|many|TRBV27
ASSPPGVNTEAF